The rows below give T cell receptor beta chains drawn from one sample of a study of T cells after yellow fever vaccination. Via MiXCR, TCRdb re-called the 5' RACE reads, giving one row per CDR3 protein. The sample lists 90,000 to 150,000 distinct CDR3 sequences, 7.2% occurring once. The sample in question was CD4+ T cells sorted from PBMCs, obtained approximately 40 days after the first yellow fever vaccination. All receptors derive from a man between 18 and 35 years old who received the YFV17D yellow fever vaccine. Each CDR3 is given with its conserved first and last residue. D genes are given only for firm matches.

j_gene: TRBJ2-5
d_gene: TRBD1
v_gene: TRBV11-2
CDR3aa: CASSSSLQAIPGQGSETQYF

j_gene: TRBJ1-2
d_gene: TRBD1
v_gene: TRBV7-2
CDR3aa: CASSLDRGRVYGYTF

j_gene: TRBJ1-2
d_gene: -
v_gene: TRBV6-5
CDR3aa: CASSYFRGIGGYTF

j_gene: TRBJ2-5
d_gene: TRBD1
v_gene: TRBV28
CDR3aa: CATLTGGANQETQYF

j_gene: TRBJ2-3
d_gene: -
v_gene: TRBV9
CDR3aa: CASSVSRGRADTQYF

j_gene: TRBJ1-6
d_gene: -
v_gene: TRBV3-1
CDR3aa: CASSQGYSYNSPLHF

j_gene: TRBJ1-1
d_gene: -
v_gene: TRBV30
CDR3aa: CAWSVVRVNTEAFF

j_gene: TRBJ1-5
d_gene: -
v_gene: TRBV5-1
CDR3aa: CASSLVAGLMQPQHF

j_gene: TRBJ1-1
d_gene: -
v_gene: TRBV7-2
CDR3aa: CASSPQTGRRNTEAFF

j_gene: TRBJ1-4
d_gene: TRBD1
v_gene: TRBV5-1
CDR3aa: CASSSTGVTNEKLFF

j_gene: TRBJ1-4
d_gene: TRBD1
v_gene: TRBV10-3
CDR3aa: CAISGTRDSYGNEKLFF

j_gene: TRBJ2-6
d_gene: TRBD1
v_gene: TRBV6-5
CDR3aa: CASSRTGGTGANVLTF

j_gene: TRBJ1-1
d_gene: -
v_gene: TRBV6-1
CDR3aa: CASSSLTGRNTEAFF

j_gene: TRBJ2-3
d_gene: TRBD2
v_gene: TRBV9
CDR3aa: CASSAGLAGGTSTDTQYF

j_gene: TRBJ2-6
d_gene: -
v_gene: TRBV20-1
CDR3aa: CSALKSGANVLTF

j_gene: TRBJ1-2
d_gene: -
v_gene: TRBV10-3
CDR3aa: CAISGSDRGYTF

j_gene: TRBJ2-3
d_gene: TRBD2
v_gene: TRBV7-9
CDR3aa: CASSEAGGTDTQYF

j_gene: TRBJ2-1
d_gene: TRBD1
v_gene: TRBV29-1
CDR3aa: CSVFLQGSGAYNEQFF

j_gene: TRBJ1-1
d_gene: TRBD1
v_gene: TRBV4-2
CDR3aa: CASSPLKYRGMRFGNVNTEAFF

j_gene: TRBJ2-1
d_gene: TRBD2
v_gene: TRBV11-1
CDR3aa: CASSSGLAGGLLSNEQFF

j_gene: TRBJ2-1
d_gene: TRBD2
v_gene: TRBV6-5
CDR3aa: CASGGGRSLYNEQFF

j_gene: TRBJ2-1
d_gene: -
v_gene: TRBV30
CDR3aa: CAWTPLGGQRYNEQFF

j_gene: TRBJ1-1
d_gene: -
v_gene: TRBV5-1
CDR3aa: CASSLDRATEAFF

j_gene: TRBJ1-2
d_gene: -
v_gene: TRBV5-1
CDR3aa: CASSLYKDGYTF

j_gene: TRBJ2-7
d_gene: -
v_gene: TRBV7-9
CDR3aa: CASSLQSSSYEQYF

j_gene: TRBJ2-3
d_gene: -
v_gene: TRBV12-3/TRBV12-4
CDR3aa: CASRVPGAGWGLDTQYF

j_gene: TRBJ2-5
d_gene: -
v_gene: TRBV5-1
CDR3aa: CASSGNTQETQYF

j_gene: TRBJ2-3
d_gene: TRBD1
v_gene: TRBV10-3
CDR3aa: CAISETGDTDTQYF

j_gene: TRBJ2-3
d_gene: -
v_gene: TRBV7-9
CDR3aa: CASSLYSARARDTQYF

j_gene: TRBJ2-7
d_gene: TRBD2
v_gene: TRBV7-9
CDR3aa: CASSPIAGGTHEQYF

j_gene: TRBJ2-3
d_gene: -
v_gene: TRBV10-3
CDR3aa: CAVSRGQTGTDTQYF

j_gene: TRBJ2-5
d_gene: -
v_gene: TRBV5-4
CDR3aa: CASSLSGATETQYF

j_gene: TRBJ1-2
d_gene: -
v_gene: TRBV12-3/TRBV12-4
CDR3aa: CASSLSPGGGGNYGYTF

j_gene: TRBJ2-5
d_gene: TRBD2
v_gene: TRBV6-5
CDR3aa: CASKKNPSGGQETQYF

j_gene: TRBJ2-1
d_gene: TRBD2
v_gene: TRBV7-2
CDR3aa: CASSYQAGGPVNEQFF

j_gene: TRBJ1-6
d_gene: -
v_gene: TRBV7-7
CDR3aa: CASSLSATEAPLHF

j_gene: TRBJ1-1
d_gene: -
v_gene: TRBV7-2
CDR3aa: CASSYSIWGQSGEAFF

j_gene: TRBJ2-5
d_gene: -
v_gene: TRBV21-1
CDR3aa: CASSKGDRVKETQYF

j_gene: TRBJ2-6
d_gene: -
v_gene: TRBV12-3/TRBV12-4
CDR3aa: CASSVPGAGANVLTF

j_gene: TRBJ1-5
d_gene: -
v_gene: TRBV2
CDR3aa: CASSLDQPQHF

j_gene: TRBJ1-5
d_gene: -
v_gene: TRBV6-2/TRBV6-3
CDR3aa: CASTRPGVNNQPQHF

j_gene: TRBJ2-2
d_gene: -
v_gene: TRBV10-3
CDR3aa: CAISELIGARELFF

j_gene: TRBJ2-1
d_gene: TRBD2
v_gene: TRBV7-9
CDR3aa: CASRPLPGGRQFF

j_gene: TRBJ1-4
d_gene: TRBD1
v_gene: TRBV10-3
CDR3aa: CAISGDRAGTPTNEKLFF

j_gene: TRBJ1-1
d_gene: -
v_gene: TRBV11-2
CDR3aa: CASSLDPGPDTEAFF

j_gene: TRBJ1-2
d_gene: -
v_gene: TRBV20-1
CDR3aa: CSATDRYGYTF